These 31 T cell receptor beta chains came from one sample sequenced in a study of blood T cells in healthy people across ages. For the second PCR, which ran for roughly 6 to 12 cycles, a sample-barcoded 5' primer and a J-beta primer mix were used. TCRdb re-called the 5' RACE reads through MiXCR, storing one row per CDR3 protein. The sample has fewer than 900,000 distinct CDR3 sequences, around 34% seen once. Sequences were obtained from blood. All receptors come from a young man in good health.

CDR3 protein: CASSLLQGALGLAINEQFF. Here the CDR3 DNA reads TGTGCCAGCAGTTTATTACAGGGGGCGCTGGGACTAGCGATCAATGAGCAGTTCTTC. V and J are TRBV28 and TRBJ2-1; a weak D match, TRBD2 (10 bases). The CDR3 runs 19 residues. The germline V gene has CDR1 MDHEN and CDR2 SYDVKM. V was pared by 1 base and J by 6 bases, with 25 bases between.

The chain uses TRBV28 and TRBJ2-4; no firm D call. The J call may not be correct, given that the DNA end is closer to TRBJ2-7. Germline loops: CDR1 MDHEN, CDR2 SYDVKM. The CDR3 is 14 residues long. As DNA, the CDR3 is TGTGCCAGCAGTTTATTGGGCAGGTTGGGCGAGCAGTACTTC. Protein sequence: CASSLLGRLGEQYF.

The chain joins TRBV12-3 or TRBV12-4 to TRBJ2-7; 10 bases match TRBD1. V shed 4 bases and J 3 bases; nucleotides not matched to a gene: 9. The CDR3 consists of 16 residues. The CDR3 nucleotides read TGTGCCAGCAGTTACGCTTTTGGGACAGGGGACTACGAGCAGTACTTC. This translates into CASSYAFGTGDYEQYF.

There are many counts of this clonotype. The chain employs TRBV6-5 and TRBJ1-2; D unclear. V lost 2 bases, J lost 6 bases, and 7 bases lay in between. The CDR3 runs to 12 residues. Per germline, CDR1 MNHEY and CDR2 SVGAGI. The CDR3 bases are TGTGCCAGCAGTTACGAGGGCCATGGCTACACCTTC. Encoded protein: CASSYEGHGYTF.

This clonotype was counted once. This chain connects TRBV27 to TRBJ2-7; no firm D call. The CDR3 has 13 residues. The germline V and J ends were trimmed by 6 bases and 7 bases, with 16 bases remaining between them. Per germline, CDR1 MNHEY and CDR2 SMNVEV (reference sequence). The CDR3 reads CASSSRRHDEQYF. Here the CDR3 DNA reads TGTGCCAGCAGCTCCCGGCGGCACGATGAGCAGTACTTC.

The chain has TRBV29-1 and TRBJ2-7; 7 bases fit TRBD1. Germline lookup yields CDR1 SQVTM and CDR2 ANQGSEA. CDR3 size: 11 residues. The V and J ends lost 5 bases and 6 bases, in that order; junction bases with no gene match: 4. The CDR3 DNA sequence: TGCAGCGTTCGACAGGGATTCGAGCAGTACTTC. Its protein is CSVRQGFEQYF.

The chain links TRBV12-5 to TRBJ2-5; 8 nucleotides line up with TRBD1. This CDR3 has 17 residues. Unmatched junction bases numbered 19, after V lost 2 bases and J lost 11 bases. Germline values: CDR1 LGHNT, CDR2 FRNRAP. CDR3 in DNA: TGTGCTAGTGGTTTGCATCTGGCGGGACAGGCCTACAATGAGCAGTACTTC. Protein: CASGLHLAGQAYNEQYF.

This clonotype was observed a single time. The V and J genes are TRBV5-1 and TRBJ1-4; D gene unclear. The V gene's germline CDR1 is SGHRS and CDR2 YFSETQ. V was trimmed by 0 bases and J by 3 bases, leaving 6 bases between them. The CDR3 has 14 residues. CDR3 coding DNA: TGCGCCAGCAGCTTGGAACCCTCTAATGAAAAACTGTTTTTT. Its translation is CASSLEPSNEKLFF.

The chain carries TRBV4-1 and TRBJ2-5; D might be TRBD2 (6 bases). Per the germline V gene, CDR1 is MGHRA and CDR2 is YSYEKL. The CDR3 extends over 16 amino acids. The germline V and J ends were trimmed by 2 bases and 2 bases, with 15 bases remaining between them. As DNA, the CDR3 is TGCGCCAGCAGCCAACTAGCGAATCGACAGCAAGAGACCCAGTACTTC. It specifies CASSQLANRQQETQYF.

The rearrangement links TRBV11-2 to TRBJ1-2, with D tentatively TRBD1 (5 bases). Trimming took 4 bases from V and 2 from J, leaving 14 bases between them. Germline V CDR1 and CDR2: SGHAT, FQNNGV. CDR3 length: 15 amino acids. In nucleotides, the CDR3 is TGTGCCAGCAGCTCGTCTCGGGGGAAGAACTATGGCTACACCTTC. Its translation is CASSSSRGKNYGYTF.

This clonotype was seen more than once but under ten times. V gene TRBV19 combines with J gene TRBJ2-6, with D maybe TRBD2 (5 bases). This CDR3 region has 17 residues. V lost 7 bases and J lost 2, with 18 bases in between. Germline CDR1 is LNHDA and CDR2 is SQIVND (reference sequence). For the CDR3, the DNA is TGTGCCAGTACCCCCTCTTATTGGGGAGCTGGGGCCAACGTCCTGACTTTC. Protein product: CASTPSYWGAGANVLTF.

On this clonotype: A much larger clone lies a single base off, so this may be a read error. The CDR3 reads CASSPTRGSGISADTQYF. CDR3 nucleotide sequence: TGTGCCAGCAGCCCTACCCGGGGTAGCGGCATTAGCGCAGATACGCAGTATTTT. This chain uses TRBV3-1 with TRBJ2-3, with a possible D match to TRBD2 (6 bases). Germline lookup yields CDR1 LGHDT and CDR2 YNNKEL (reference sequence). The CDR3 has 18 residues. Trimming removed 4 bases from V and 4 bases from J, with 24 bases in between.

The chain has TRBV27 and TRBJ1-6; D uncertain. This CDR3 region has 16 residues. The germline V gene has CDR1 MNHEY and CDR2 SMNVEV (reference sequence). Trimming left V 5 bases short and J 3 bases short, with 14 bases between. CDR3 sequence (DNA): TGTGCCAGCAGTCCTGCTTTGGTGGGCTATAATTCACCCCTCCACTTT. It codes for CASSPALVGYNSPLHF.

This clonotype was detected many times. The CDR3 coding sequence is TGTGCCACCAGTGTCTTCCTACGGGACAGCTTCTTCACAGATACGCAGTATTTT. It encodes CATSVFLRDSFFTDTQYF. The rearrangement joins TRBV24-1 to TRBJ2-3, with 7 bases lining up with TRBD1. The ends lost 5 bases at V and 2 bases at J; junction bases unmatched: 15. Germline V CDR1 and CDR2: KGHDR, SFDVKD. The CDR3 totals 18 residues.

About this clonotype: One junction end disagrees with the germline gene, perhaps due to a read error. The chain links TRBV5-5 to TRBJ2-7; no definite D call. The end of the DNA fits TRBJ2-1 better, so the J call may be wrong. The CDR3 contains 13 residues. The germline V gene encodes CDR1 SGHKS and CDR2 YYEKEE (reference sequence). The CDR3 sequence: CASRSSSRNEQFF. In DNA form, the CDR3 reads TGCGCCAGCAGAAGTAGTTCACGGAATGAGCAGTTCTTC.

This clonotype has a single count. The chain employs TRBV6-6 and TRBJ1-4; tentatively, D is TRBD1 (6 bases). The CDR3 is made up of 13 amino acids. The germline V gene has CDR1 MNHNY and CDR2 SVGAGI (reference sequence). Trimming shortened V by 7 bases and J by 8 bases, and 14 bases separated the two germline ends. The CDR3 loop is CASTTTTGEKLFF. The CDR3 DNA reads TGTGCCAGCACTACAACAACAGGGGAAAAACTGTTTTTT.

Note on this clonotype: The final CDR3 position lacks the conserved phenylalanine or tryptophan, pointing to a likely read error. DNA for the CDR3: TGCGCCAGCAGCTTAAGGGGCTCCTACGAGCAGTACTTA. Protein product: CASSLRGSYEQYL. The rearrangement uses TRBV5-1 and TRBJ2-7; possibly TRBD1 for D (5 bases). From germline, CDR1 is SGHRS and CDR2 YFSETQ. Deletions cut 2 bases from V and 0 bases from J, with 6 bases between. The CDR3 contains 13 residues.

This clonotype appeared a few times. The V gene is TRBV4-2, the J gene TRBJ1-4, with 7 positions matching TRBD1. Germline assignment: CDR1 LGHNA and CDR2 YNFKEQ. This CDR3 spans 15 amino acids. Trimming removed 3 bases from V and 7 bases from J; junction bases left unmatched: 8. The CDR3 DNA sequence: TGTGCCAGCAGCCAGGGAGACAGGGACGCTGAAAAACTGTTTTTT. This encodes CASSQGDRDAEKLFF.

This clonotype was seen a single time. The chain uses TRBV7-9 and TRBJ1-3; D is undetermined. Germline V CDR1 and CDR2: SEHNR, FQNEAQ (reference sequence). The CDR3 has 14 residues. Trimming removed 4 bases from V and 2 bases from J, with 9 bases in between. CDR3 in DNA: TGTGCCAGCAGCTCCCCGTCCCCTGGAAACACCATATATTTT. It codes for CASSSPSPGNTIYF.

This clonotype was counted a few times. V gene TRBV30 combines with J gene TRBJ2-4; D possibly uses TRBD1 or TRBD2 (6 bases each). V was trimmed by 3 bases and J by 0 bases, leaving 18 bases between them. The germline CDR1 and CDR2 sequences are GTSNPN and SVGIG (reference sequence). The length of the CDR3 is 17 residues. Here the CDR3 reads CAWRKPQGGKAKNIQYF. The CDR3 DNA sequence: TGTGCCTGGAGAAAACCACAGGGAGGAAAAGCCAAAAACATTCAGTACTTC.

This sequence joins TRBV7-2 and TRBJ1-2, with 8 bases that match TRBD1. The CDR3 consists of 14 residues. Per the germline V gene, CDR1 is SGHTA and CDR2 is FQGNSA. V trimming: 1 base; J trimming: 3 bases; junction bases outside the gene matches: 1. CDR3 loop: CASSLVTGDYGYTF. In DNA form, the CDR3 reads TGTGCCAGCAGCTTAGTGACAGGGGACTATGGCTACACCTTC.

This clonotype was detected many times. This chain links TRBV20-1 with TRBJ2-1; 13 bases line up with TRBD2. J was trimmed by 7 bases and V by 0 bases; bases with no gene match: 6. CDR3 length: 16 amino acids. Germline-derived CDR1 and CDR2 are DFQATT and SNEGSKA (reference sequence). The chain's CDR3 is CSARDPGLAGVNEQFF. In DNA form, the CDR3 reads TGCAGTGCTAGAGATCCCGGACTAGCGGGGGTAAATGAGCAGTTCTTC.

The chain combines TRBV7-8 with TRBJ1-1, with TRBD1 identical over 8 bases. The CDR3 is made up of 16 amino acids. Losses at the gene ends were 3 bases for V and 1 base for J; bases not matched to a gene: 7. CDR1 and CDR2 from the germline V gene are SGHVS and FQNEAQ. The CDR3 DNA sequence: TGTGCCAGCAGCTTCCAGGCGACAGGGGAGAACACTGAAGCTTTCTTT. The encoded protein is CASSFQATGENTEAFF.

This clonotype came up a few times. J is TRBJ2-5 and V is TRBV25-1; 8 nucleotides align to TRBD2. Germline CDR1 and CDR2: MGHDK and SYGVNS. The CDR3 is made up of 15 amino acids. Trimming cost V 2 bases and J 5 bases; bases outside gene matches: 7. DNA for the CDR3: TGTGCCAGCAGTGAAGCCGGCGGGGGGCAGGAGACCCAGTACTTC. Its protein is CASSEAGGGQETQYF. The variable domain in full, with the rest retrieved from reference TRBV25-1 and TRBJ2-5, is EADIYQTPRYLVIGTGKKITLECSQTMGHDKMYWYQQDPGMELHLIHYSYGVNSTEKGDLSSESTVSRIRTEHFPLTLESARPSHTSQYLCASSEAGGGQETQYFGPGTRLLVL.

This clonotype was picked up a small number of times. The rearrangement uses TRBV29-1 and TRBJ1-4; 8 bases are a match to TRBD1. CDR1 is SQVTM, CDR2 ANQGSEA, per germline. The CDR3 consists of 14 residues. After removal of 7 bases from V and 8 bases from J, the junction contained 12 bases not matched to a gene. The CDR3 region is CSGTLGQGSEKLFF. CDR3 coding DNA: TGCAGCGGGACCCTAGGACAGGGCTCGGAAAAACTGTTTTTT.

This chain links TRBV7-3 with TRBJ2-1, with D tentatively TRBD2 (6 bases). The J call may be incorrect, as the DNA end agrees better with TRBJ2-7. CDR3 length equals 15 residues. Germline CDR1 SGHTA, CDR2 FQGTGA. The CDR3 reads CASSPLAGRYNEQYF. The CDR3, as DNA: TGTGCCAGCAGCCCCCTGGCAGGGAGGTACAATGAGCAGTACTTC.

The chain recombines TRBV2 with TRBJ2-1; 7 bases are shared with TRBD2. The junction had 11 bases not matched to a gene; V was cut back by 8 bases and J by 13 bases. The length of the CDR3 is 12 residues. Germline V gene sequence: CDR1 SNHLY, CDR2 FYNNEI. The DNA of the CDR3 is TGTGCCAGCGAATCCGCGAGCGGGGTTCAGTTCTTC. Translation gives CASESASGVQFF. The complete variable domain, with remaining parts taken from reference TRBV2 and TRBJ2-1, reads EPEVTQTPSHQVTQMGQEVILRCVPISNHLYFYWYRQILGQKVEFLVSFYNNEISEKSEIFDDQFSVERPDGSNFTLKIRSTKLEDSAMYFCASESASGVQFFGPGTRLTVL.

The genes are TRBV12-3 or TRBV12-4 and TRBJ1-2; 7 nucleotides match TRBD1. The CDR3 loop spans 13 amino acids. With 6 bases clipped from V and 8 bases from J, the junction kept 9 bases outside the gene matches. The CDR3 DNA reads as TGTGCCAGCAGGGTAACAGGGGAAGGAGGCTACACCTTC. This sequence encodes CASRVTGEGGYTF.

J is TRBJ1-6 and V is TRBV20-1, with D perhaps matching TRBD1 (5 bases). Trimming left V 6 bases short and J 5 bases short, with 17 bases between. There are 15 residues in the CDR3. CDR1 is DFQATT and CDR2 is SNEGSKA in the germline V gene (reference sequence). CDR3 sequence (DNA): TGCAGTGCCAAGGGGAAGGGAAGCCATAATTCACCCCTCCACTTT. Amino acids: CSAKGKGSHNSPLHF.

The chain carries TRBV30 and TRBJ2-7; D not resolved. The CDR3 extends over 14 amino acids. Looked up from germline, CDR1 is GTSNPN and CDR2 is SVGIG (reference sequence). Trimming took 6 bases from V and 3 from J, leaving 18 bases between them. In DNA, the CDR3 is TGTGCCTGTCACGTGGGGAATCAAGACTACGAGCAGTACTTC. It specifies CACHVGNQDYEQYF.

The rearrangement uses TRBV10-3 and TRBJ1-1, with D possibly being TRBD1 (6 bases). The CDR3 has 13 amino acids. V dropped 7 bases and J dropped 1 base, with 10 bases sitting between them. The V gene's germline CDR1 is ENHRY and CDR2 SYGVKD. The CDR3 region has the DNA TGTGCCATCACCCGGACAGCGAACACTGAAGCTTTCTTT. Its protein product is CAITRTANTEAFF.